This TCR beta chain came from a study of shared clonotypes between healthy human individuals. Profiling relied on immunoSEQ multiplex PCR, and the TCRdb table lists in-frame clones only, not all of them. Of around 510,000 clones listed, around 95% were seen once; the top ten hold 0.064%. CDR1 is SGHRS, CDR2 YFSETQ, per germline. The V and J ends lost 4 bases and 0 bases respectively, with 11 bases between them. The CDR3 totals 15 residues. The source material was naive CD4+ T cells sorted from blood. Subset given: CD45RA+ positively selected. The clonotype originates from a woman aged 25 to 39 in good health. The chain combines TRBV5-1 with TRBJ1-3, with a weak D call TRBD1 (5 bases). The CDR3 is CASSREGSSGNTIYF. CDR3 nucleotides: TGCGCCAGCAGCCGGGAGGGGTCCTCTGGAAACACCATATATTTT. Complete variable domain (other parts from reference TRBV5-1 and TRBJ1-3): KAGVTQTPRYLIKTRGQQVTLSCSPISGHRSVSWYQQTPGQGLQFLFEYFSETQRNKGNFPGRFSGRQFSNSRSEMNVSTLELGDSALYLCASSREGSSGNTIYFGEGSWLTVV.